Following are 27 T cell receptor beta chains from one sample sequenced in a study of neurological immune-mediated disorders. TCRdb passed the 5' RACE reads through MiXCR, listing each CDR3 protein once. The sample has some 89,000 distinct CDR3 sequences; approximately 4.6% are singletons. Time point noted: longitudinal time-point 3. The sequenced sample was PBMCs. The receptors shown here come from a woman aged 55-75 years with multiple sclerosis.

This clonotype was detected ten times or more. This chain uses TRBV7-2 with TRBJ2-7, with D possibly matching TRBD2 (5 bases). CDR3 length equals 16 residues. V was pared by 2 bases and J by 0 bases, with 14 bases between. In germline, CDR1 is SGHTA, CDR2 FQGNSA. CDR3 region: CASSLHGGYSSYEQYF. The CDR3 coding sequence is TGTGCCAGCAGCTTACACGGCGGGTACAGCTCCTACGAGCAGTACTTC.

This clonotype has a count of ten or more. V is TRBV5-1 and J is TRBJ2-3, with D unresolved. Trimming cost V 0 bases and J 2 bases, with 10 bases left between them. Germline V gene lookup returns CDR1 SGHRS and CDR2 YFSETQ. This CDR3 spans 15 amino acids. CDR3 DNA: TGCGCCAGCAGCTTGGCGGACGGAGTCACAGATACGCAGTATTTT. Protein sequence: CASSLADGVTDTQYF.

This clonotype was seen many times. The chain links TRBV3-1 to TRBJ2-6; D might be TRBD1 or TRBD2, each matching 5 bases. The CDR3 totals 16 residues. Per the germline V gene, CDR1 is LGHDT and CDR2 is YNNKEL (reference sequence). V was clipped by 1 base and J by 5 bases, with 12 bases between them. Written as DNA, the CDR3 is TGTGCCAGCAGCCAAGGCGAGGGGTCTAGGGCCAACGTCCTGACTTTC. Amino acid sequence: CASSQGEGSRANVLTF.

At least ten counts were recorded for this clonotype. This chain links TRBV19 with TRBJ1-1; no reliable D call. Trimming left V 3 bases short and J 6 bases short, with 11 bases between. This CDR3 is built from 13 residues. Germline values: CDR1 LNHDA, CDR2 SQIVND (reference sequence). The CDR3 reads CASSITDGAEAFF. The DNA of the CDR3 is TGTGCCAGTAGTATTACAGACGGCGCTGAAGCTTTCTTT.

This clonotype was recorded many times. The chain couples TRBV5-1 to TRBJ2-2; a weak D match, TRBD2 (6 bases). Germline V gives CDR1 SGHRS, CDR2 YFSETQ. Trimming stripped 5 bases from V and 0 bases from J, with 17 bases between. This CDR3 has 17 amino acids. The CDR3 sequence: CASSRVSGLANTGELFF. DNA of the CDR3: TGCGCCAGCAGTAGGGTCTCGGGACTCGCGAACACCGGGGAGCTGTTTTTT.

This clonotype was recorded many times. This chain joins TRBV5-1 and TRBJ2-7, with 7 bases lining up with TRBD2. J lost 2 bases, V lost 4 bases, and 6 bases had no gene match. Germline CDR1 SGHRS, CDR2 YFSETQ. This CDR3 spans 14 amino acids. CDR3 residues: CASSGSGVAYEQYF. The CDR3 DNA reads TGCGCCAGCAGCGGGAGCGGGGTAGCCTACGAGCAGTACTTC.

This clonotype was observed at least ten times. CDR3 DNA: TGTGCCAGCAGCCCCCGACCTACTAGGGGCAATCAGCCCCAGCATTTT. It codes for CASSPRPTRGNQPQHF. This chain uses TRBV3-1 with TRBJ1-5; D not resolved. The CDR3 is made up of 16 amino acids. V was trimmed by 4 bases and J by 2 bases, leaving 15 bases between them. CDR1 is LGHDT and CDR2 is YNNKEL in the germline V gene (reference sequence). The complete variable domain, with remaining parts taken from reference TRBV3-1 and TRBJ1-5, reads DTAVSQTPKYLVTQMGNDKSIKCEQNLGHDTMYWYKQDSKKFLKIMFSYNNKELIINETVPNRFSPKSPDKAHLNLHINSLELGDSAVYFCASSPRPTRGNQPQHFGDGTRLSIL.

Many counts were recorded for this clonotype. The CDR3 protein is CSARDIGYTF. The CDR3 DNA follows: TGCAGTGCTAGAGACATTGGCTACACCTTC. The rearrangement joins TRBV20-1 to TRBJ1-2; D not resolved. The CDR3 contains 10 residues. From germline, CDR1 is DFQATT and CDR2 SNEGSKA (reference sequence). Deletions cut 0 bases from V and 7 bases from J, with 3 bases between.

This clonotype occurred many times. J is TRBJ2-7 and V is TRBV14; D gene unclear. The CDR3 is made up of 11 amino acids. Trimming took off 2 bases at V and 2 bases at J, with 1 base between the two ends. Per the germline V gene, CDR1 is SGHDN and CDR2 is FVKESK. CDR3 sequence (DNA): TGTGCCAGCAGCCAAACCTACGAGCAGTACTTC. This sequence encodes CASSQTYEQYF.

This clonotype has at least ten counts. The rearrangement joins TRBV2 to TRBJ1-1; D gene ambiguous. The CDR3 consists of 14 residues. Trimming took off 4 bases at V and 0 bases at J, with 9 bases between the two ends. CDR1 is SNHLY and CDR2 is FYNNEI in the germline V gene. The CDR3 is CASSGLGMNTEAFF. The CDR3 nucleotides read TGTGCCAGCAGTGGGTTAGGGATGAACACTGAAGCTTTCTTT. Full variable domain (rest looked up from reference TRBV2 and TRBJ1-1): EPEVTQTPSHQVTQMGQEVILRCVPISNHLYFYWYRQILGQKVEFLVSFYNNEISEKSEIFDDQFSVERPDGSNFTLKIRSTKLEDSAMYFCASSGLGMNTEAFFGQGTRLTVV.

This clonotype was seen repeatedly, ten times or more. This chain links TRBV4-1 with TRBJ2-7; D not resolved. V shed 3 bases and J shed 8 bases, with 14 bases lying between them. The V gene's germline CDR1 is MGHRA and CDR2 YSYEKL. This CDR3 has 13 amino acids. The DNA for the CDR3 is TGCGCCAGCAGCCACCCGAGTTTCGCCCAGCAGTACTTC. Translated: CASSHPSFAQQYF.

This clonotype was counted ten times or more. The rearrangement links TRBV5-5 to TRBJ2-1, with D perhaps TRBD2 (5 bases). The CDR3 covers 15 residues. Germline V gene sequence: CDR1 SGHKS, CDR2 YYEKEE (reference sequence). Deletions cut 5 bases from V and 5 bases from J, with 17 bases between. In DNA, the CDR3 is TGTGCCAGCAGTTGGGGAATTTTGGGAGACAATGAGCAGTTCTTC. Its protein product is CASSWGILGDNEQFF.

This clonotype was observed many times. The genes are TRBV5-1 and TRBJ1-6; TRBD1 aligns across 7 bases. After removal of 7 bases from V and 5 bases from J, the junction contained 9 bases not matched to a gene. The CDR3 covers 15 residues. CDR1 SGHRS and CDR2 YFSETQ come from the germline V gene. The CDR3 DNA follows: TGCGCCAGCCGTATAGGGACAGCTGATAATTCACCCCTCCACTTT. This codes for CASRIGTADNSPLHF.

This clonotype was picked up many times. The V call is TRBV10-2, the J call TRBJ1-4; 9 positions agree with TRBD1. Unmatched junction bases numbered 8, after V lost 6 bases and J lost 3 bases. The CDR3 has 16 residues. Germline V gene data show CDR1 as WSHSY and CDR2 as SAAADI. The DNA of the CDR3 is TGCGCCAGCAGACCCGGGACAGGGAGGGCTAATGAAAAACTGTTTTTT. Its translation: CASRPGTGRANEKLFF.

This clonotype was seen repeatedly, ten times or more. V and J are TRBV4-1 and TRBJ1-1; D remains ambiguous. CDR1 is MGHRA and CDR2 is YSYEKL in the germline V gene. This CDR3 is 17 amino acids long. V dropped 1 base and J dropped 0 bases, with 15 bases sitting between them. The DNA of the CDR3 is TGCGCCAGCAGCCAAGTTCTTTACGGAGCTTTGAACACTGAAGCTTTCTTT. Its protein is CASSQVLYGALNTEAFF.

This clonotype occurred a few times. The V call is TRBV19, the J call TRBJ1-2, with TRBD1 identical over 8 bases. The CDR3 totals 14 residues. Losses at the gene ends were 9 bases for V and 7 bases for J; bases not matched to a gene: 13. Germline lookup yields CDR1 LNHDA and CDR2 SQIVND (reference sequence). The CDR3 reads CASASTGQASGYTF. As DNA, the CDR3 is TGTGCCAGCGCCTCGACGGGACAGGCTAGTGGCTACACCTTC.

In this sample, this clonotype turned up many times. This rearrangement joins TRBV18 to TRBJ1-2; the D gene is possibly TRBD1 (5 bases). The germline V gene has CDR1 KGHSH and CDR2 LQKENI. CDR3 length: 15 amino acids. Trimming took off 3 bases at V and 0 bases at J, with 11 bases between the two ends. The CDR3 sequence: CASSPGQGTNYGYTF. In nucleotides, the CDR3 is TGTGCCAGCTCACCGGGGCAGGGCACTAACTATGGCTACACCTTC.

At least ten counts were recorded for this clonotype. The chain has TRBV5-1 and TRBJ2-7, with D uncertain. The V end lost 2 bases, the J end lost 1 base, and 13 bases lay between the germline ends. The CDR3 spans 15 residues. Germline V gene lookup returns CDR1 SGHRS and CDR2 YFSETQ. Here the CDR3 reads CASSLGLPGSYEQYF. The CDR3 DNA reads TGCGCCAGCAGCTTAGGTCTTCCCGGTTCCTACGAGCAGTACTTC.

This clonotype was counted at least ten times. The chain uses TRBV7-9 and TRBJ1-2; the D is unclear. Germline V gene sequence: CDR1 SEHNR, CDR2 FQNEAQ (reference sequence). The CDR3 extends over 15 amino acids. With 5 bases removed from V and 1 base from J, the gap between germline ends came to 14 bases. The CDR3 coding sequence is TGTGCCAGCAGCCCAGAAGGTGCAGTTAACTATGGCTACACCTTC. It codes for CASSPEGAVNYGYTF.

This clonotype was observed at least ten times. The CDR3, as DNA: TGTGCCAGCAGTGTTCCAGGGCAGGAAAAACTGTTTTTT. Protein product: CASSVPGQEKLFF. V and J are TRBV6-1 and TRBJ1-4; a weak D match, TRBD1 (5 bases). CDR3 length equals 13 residues. Germline V gene lookup returns CDR1 MNHNS and CDR2 SASEGT. The V end was cut by 4 bases, the J end by 8 bases, with 11 bases between.

In its sample, this clonotype was seen many times. The rearrangement joins TRBV5-1 to TRBJ1-2; D remains ambiguous. This CDR3 has 16 amino acids. The germline V gene has CDR1 SGHRS and CDR2 YFSETQ. V shed 0 bases and J shed 4 bases, with 16 bases lying between them. This chain's CDR3 is CASSLAVSSQIYGYTF. CDR3 nucleotides: TGCGCCAGCAGCTTGGCCGTTTCGTCACAGATCTATGGCTACACCTTC.

This clonotype was seen many times. The V gene is TRBV5-1, the J gene TRBJ2-7; TRBD1 aligns across 10 bases. The length of the CDR3 is 14 residues. With 2 bases clipped from V and 8 bases from J, the junction kept 7 bases outside the gene matches. Germline loops: CDR1 SGHRS, CDR2 YFSETQ. CDR3 bases: TGCGCCAGCAGCTTACCCGGGACAGGGGACAAGCAGTACTTC. Amino acids: CASSLPGTGDKQYF.

This clonotype was seen ten or more times. The chain links TRBV6-6 to TRBJ2-7, with D possibly matching TRBD2 (6 bases). The germline V gene has CDR1 MNHNY and CDR2 SVGAGI (reference sequence). Deletions cut 4 bases from V and 0 bases from J, with 13 bases between. CDR3 size: 15 residues. Here the CDR3 reads CASSSHAGGSYEQYF. As DNA, the CDR3 is TGTGCCAGCAGTTCCCACGCCGGGGGCTCCTACGAGCAGTACTTC.

This clonotype was found many times. The chain employs TRBV7-2 and TRBJ2-1, with TRBD2 matching over 8 bases. CDR1 is SGHTA, CDR2 FQGNSA, per germline. The CDR3 covers 16 residues. The J segment lost 3 bases and the V segment lost 1 base, leaving 5 bases of the junction unmatched. This CDR3 reads CASSLVISGVYNEQFF. In nucleotides, the CDR3 is TGTGCCAGCAGCTTAGTTATTAGCGGGGTCTACAATGAGCAGTTCTTC. The variable domain in full, completed from reference TRBV7-2 and TRBJ2-1, reads GAGVSQSPSNKVTEKGKDVELRCDPISGHTALYWYRQSLGQGLEFLIYFQGNSAPDKSGLPSDRFSAERTGGSVSTLTIQRTQQEDSAVYLCASSLVISGVYNEQFFGPGTRLTVL.

In this sample, this clonotype turned up many times. V gene TRBV10-2 combines with J gene TRBJ2-7; tentatively, D is TRBD2 (7 bases). Trimming removed 4 bases at V and 6 bases at J, with 13 bases between. The CDR3 is made up of 13 amino acids. CDR1 and CDR2 from the germline V gene are WSHSY and SAAADI. CDR3 residues: CASSVGGHGEQYF. The CDR3 region has the DNA TGCGCCAGCAGTGTCGGGGGGCATGGCGAGCAGTACTTC.

This clonotype occurred many times. J is TRBJ2-5 and V is TRBV5-1, with 7 positions matching TRBD2. With 4 bases clipped from V and 9 bases from J, the junction kept 6 bases outside the gene matches. There are 12 residues in the CDR3. The germline V gene encodes CDR1 SGHRS and CDR2 YFSETQ. The CDR3, as DNA: TGCGCCAGCAGCGAAGGACTAGTTGCCCAGTACTTC. Translated: CASSEGLVAQYF.

This clonotype was counted at least ten times. A read error may account for a junction end that differs from germline. The chain has TRBV28 and TRBJ1-5, with D unresolved. There are 14 residues in the CDR3. Germline lookup yields CDR1 MDHEN and CDR2 SYDVKM. The CDR3 protein is CASSLIVGNQPQHF. DNA for the CDR3: TGTGCCAGCAGTTTGATCGTCGGAAATCAGCCCCAGCACTTT.